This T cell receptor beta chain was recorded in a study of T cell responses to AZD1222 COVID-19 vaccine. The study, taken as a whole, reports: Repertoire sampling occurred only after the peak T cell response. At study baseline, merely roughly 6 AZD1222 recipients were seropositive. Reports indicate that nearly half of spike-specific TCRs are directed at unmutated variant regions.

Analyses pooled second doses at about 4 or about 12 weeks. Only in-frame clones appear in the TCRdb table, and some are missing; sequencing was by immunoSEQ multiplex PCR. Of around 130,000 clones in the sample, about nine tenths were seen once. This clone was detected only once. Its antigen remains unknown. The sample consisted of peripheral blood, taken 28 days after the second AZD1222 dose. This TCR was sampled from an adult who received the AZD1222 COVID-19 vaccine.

CDR3 DNA: TGTGCTAGTGGTTTGGTACGGGCAGGTCCTATGGTTGGGGATGGCTACACCTTC. Translating it yields CASGLVRAGPMVGDGYTF. The rearrangement joins TRBV12-5 to TRBJ1-2; D is uncertain. In germline, CDR1 is LGHNT, CDR2 FRNRAP. V lost 0 bases and J lost 6, with 23 bases in between. This CDR3 is 18 amino acids long.